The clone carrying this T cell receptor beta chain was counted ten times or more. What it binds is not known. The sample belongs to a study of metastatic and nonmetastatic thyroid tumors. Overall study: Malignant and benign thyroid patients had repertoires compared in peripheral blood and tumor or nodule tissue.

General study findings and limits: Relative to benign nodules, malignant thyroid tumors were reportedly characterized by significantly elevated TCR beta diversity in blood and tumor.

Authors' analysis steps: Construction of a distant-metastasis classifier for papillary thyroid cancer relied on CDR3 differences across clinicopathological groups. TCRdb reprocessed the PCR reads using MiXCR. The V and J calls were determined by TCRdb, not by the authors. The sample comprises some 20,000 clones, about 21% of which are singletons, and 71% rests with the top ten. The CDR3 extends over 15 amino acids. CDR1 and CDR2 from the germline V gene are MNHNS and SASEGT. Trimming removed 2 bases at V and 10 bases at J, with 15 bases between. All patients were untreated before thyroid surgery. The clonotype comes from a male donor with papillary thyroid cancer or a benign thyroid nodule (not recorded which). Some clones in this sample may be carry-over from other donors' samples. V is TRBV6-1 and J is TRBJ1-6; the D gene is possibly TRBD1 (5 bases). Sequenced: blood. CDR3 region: CASSEYRGRESPLHF. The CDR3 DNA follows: TGTGCCAGCAGTGAATATCGGGGGAGAGAGTCACCCCTCCACTTT.